The 22 T cell receptor beta chains reported below all come from one sample, sequenced in a study of shared clonotypes between healthy human individuals. Profiling relied on immunoSEQ multiplex PCR, and the TCRdb table lists in-frame clones only, not all of them. The sample includes approximately 1,500,000 clones, 98% of them seen just once. Sequenced: naive CD4+ T cells sorted from blood. Noted subset: CD45RA+ positively selected. Source of these receptors: a man aged 25-40 years in good health.

The J gene is TRBJ2-5, the V gene TRBV5-4; D possibly corresponds to TRBD1 (6 bases). The V and J ends lost 0 bases and 2 bases respectively, with 8 bases between them. This CDR3 is built from 14 residues. CDR1 and CDR2 (germline): SGHNT, YYREEE (reference sequence). As DNA, the CDR3 is TGTGCCAGCAGCTTGGAAGGGACACAAGAGACCCAGTACTTC. Amino acid sequence: CASSLEGTQETQYF.

The chain links TRBV9 to TRBJ2-1; D is perhaps TRBD2 (5 bases). Trimming left V 2 bases short and J 3 bases short, with 18 bases between. Germline V gene data show CDR1 as SGDLS and CDR2 as YYNGEE. The CDR3 contains 17 residues. The CDR3 spells CASSVGDSAVYYNEQFF. The CDR3 DNA reads as TGTGCCAGCAGCGTTGGCGATAGCGCGGTATACTACAATGAGCAGTTCTTC. Complete variable domain (other parts from reference TRBV9 and TRBJ2-1): DSGVTQTPKHLITATGQRVTLRCSPRSGDLSVYWYQQSLDQGLQFLIQYYNGEERAKGNILERFSAQQFPDLHSELNLSSLELGDSALYFCASSVGDSAVYYNEQFFGPGTRLTVL.

The rearrangement links TRBV10-3 to TRBJ2-3; 10 bases align to TRBD2. The germline CDR1 and CDR2 sequences are ENHRY and SYGVKD. After removal of 4 bases from V and 4 bases from J, the junction contained 2 bases not matched to a gene. CDR3 size: 14 residues. In nucleotides, the CDR3 is TGTGCCATCAGTGCCAGCGGGAGGGCAGATACGCAGTATTTT. Translation gives CAISASGRADTQYF.

This clone is a singleton in its sample. The chain is built from TRBV5-1 and TRBJ1-3; 7 bases are shared with TRBD1. The J segment lost 0 bases and the V segment lost 2 bases, leaving 5 bases of the junction unmatched. This CDR3 has 16 amino acids. Looked up from germline, CDR1 is SGHRS and CDR2 is YFSETQ. The CDR3 DNA reads as TGCGCCAGCAGCTTCACAGGGGAGAACTCTGGAAACACCATATATTTT. This gives the protein CASSFTGENSGNTIYF. The variable domain in full, completed from reference TRBV5-1 and TRBJ1-3, reads KAGVTQTPRYLIKTRGQQVTLSCSPISGHRSVSWYQQTPGQGLQFLFEYFSETQRNKGNFPGRFSGRQFSNSRSEMNVSTLELGDSALYLCASSFTGENSGNTIYFGEGSWLTVV.

This clone is a singleton in its sample. The chain uses TRBV9 and TRBJ2-1, with D uncertain. The ends were cut back, 1 base at V and 6 bases at J, with 8 bases in the middle. The CDR3 is 13 residues long. From germline, CDR1 is SGDLS and CDR2 YYNGEE. The CDR3, as DNA: TGTGCCAGCAGCGTACGGGCTACCAATGAGCAGTTCTTC. The encoded protein is CASSVRATNEQFF.

This rearrangement joins TRBV5-1 to TRBJ2-5; either TRBD1 or TRBD2 may fit D (5 bases each). CDR1 is SGHRS, CDR2 YFSETQ, per germline. Trimming left V 1 base short and J 2 bases short, with 18 bases between. The CDR3 has 17 amino acids. The CDR3 sequence is CASSLYVLGPGQETQYF. The CDR3, as DNA: TGCGCCAGCAGCTTGTACGTCCTGGGACCTGGGCAAGAGACCCAGTACTTC.

V usage is TRBV2 and J usage is TRBJ1-2; D might be TRBD1 (6 bases). Trimming pared 2 bases from V and 7 bases from J, leaving 14 bases between. Germline V gene data show CDR1 as SNHLY and CDR2 as FYNNEI. This CDR3 is built from 14 residues. Here the CDR3 reads CASSESVTGSGYTF. Here the CDR3 DNA reads TGTGCCAGCAGTGAAAGCGTAACAGGGTCTGGCTACACCTTC.

CDR3: CASSIREVNTEAFF. The CDR3 nucleotides are TGTGCCAGCAGTATCAGGGAGGTGAACACTGAAGCTTTCTTT. This chain uses TRBV28 with TRBJ1-1; possible D gene TRBD1, 5 bases. The CDR3 is made up of 14 amino acids. The germline V gene encodes CDR1 MDHEN and CDR2 SYDVKM. V gave up 5 bases and J gave up 0 bases, with 10 bases separating them. Full variable domain (rest looked up from reference TRBV28 and TRBJ1-1): DVKVTQSSRYLVKRTGEKVFLECVQDMDHENMFWYRQDPGLGLRLIYFSYDVKMKEKGDIPEGYSVSREKKERFSLILESASTNQTSMYLCASSIREVNTEAFFGQGTRLTVV.

This sequence joins TRBV19 and TRBJ2-2, with 7 bases lining up with TRBD1. The ends lost 4 bases at V and 6 bases at J; junction bases unmatched: 5. Germline CDR1 reads LNHDA; CDR2 reads SQIVND (reference sequence). This CDR3 is built from 14 residues. CDR3 coding DNA: TGTGCCAGTAGTACTACGACAGGGTCCGGGGAGCTGTTTTTT. Protein: CASSTTTGSGELFF.

The V call is TRBV11-2, the J call TRBJ2-3, with 7 bases lining up with TRBD2. The germline gives CDR1 SGHAT, CDR2 FQNNGV. The CDR3 spans 15 residues. After removal of 3 bases from V and 1 base from J, the junction contained 4 bases not matched to a gene. The CDR3 here is CASSFRLAGTDTQYF. The CDR3 DNA reads as TGTGCCAGCAGCTTTAGGCTAGCGGGCACAGATACGCAGTATTTT.

The rearrangement links TRBV10-1 to TRBJ2-7; D possibly corresponds to TRBD2 (5 bases). V shed 4 bases and J shed 4 bases, with 14 bases lying between them. The CDR3 consists of 14 residues. Per germline, CDR1 WNHNN and CDR2 SYGVQD (reference sequence). CDR3 bases: TGCGCCAGCAGTGCTGAGGCTAGCCGATACGAGCAGTACTTC. Its translation is CASSAEASRYEQYF.

The rearrangement links TRBV5-1 to TRBJ2-7; possible D gene TRBD1, 5 bases. The V end was cut by 0 bases, the J end by 0 bases, with 16 bases between. Germline CDR1 reads SGHRS; CDR2 reads YFSETQ. The CDR3 loop spans 17 amino acids. The CDR3 region is CASSLGQGVLGSYEQYF. The CDR3 DNA sequence: TGCGCCAGCAGCTTGGGGCAGGGTGTTTTAGGCTCCTACGAGCAGTACTTC. The entire variable domain, with the rest obtained from reference TRBV5-1 and TRBJ2-7, is as follows: KAGVTQTPRYLIKTRGQQVTLSCSPISGHRSVSWYQQTPGQGLQFLFEYFSETQRNKGNFPGRFSGRQFSNSRSEMNVSTLELGDSALYLCASSLGQGVLGSYEQYFGPGTRLTVT.

The rearrangement links TRBV19 to TRBJ2-7; a possible D gene is TRBD1 (5 bases). V lost 2 bases to trimming and J lost 2 bases, with 10 bases between them. The CDR3 runs to 14 residues. CDR1 is LNHDA, CDR2 SQIVND, per germline (reference sequence). In DNA form, the CDR3 reads TGTGCCAGTAGTATAACCCAGGGTCCCTACGAGCAGTACTTC. Translation gives CASSITQGPYEQYF. Together with reference TRBV19 and TRBJ2-7, the CDR3 gives the full variable domain: DGGITQSPKYLFRKEGQNVTLSCEQNLNHDAMYWYRQDPGQGLRLIYYSQIVNDFQKGDIAEGYSVSREKKESFPLTVTSAQKNPTAFYLCASSITQGPYEQYFGPGTRLTVT.

A single count supports this clone. CDR3 coding DNA: TGTGCCAGCAGCCCGTTTAGCGGGGAGCTGTTTTTT. Translated, it gives CASSPFSGELFF. The chain couples TRBV4-2 to TRBJ2-2; unclear D gene. V lost 4 bases, J lost 7 bases, and 7 bases lay in between. Germline-derived CDR1 and CDR2 are LGHNA and YNFKEQ. The CDR3 has 12 amino acids.

The CDR3 coding sequence is TGTGCCAGCAGTACTAGCGGACGAAACAATGAGCAGTTCTTC. Translating it yields CASSTSGRNNEQFF. The chain is built from TRBV9 and TRBJ2-1, with 8 bases fitting TRBD2. The V gene end was trimmed by 5 bases and the J gene end by 5 bases; junction bases not matched to a gene: 6. Germline V lookup: CDR1 SGDLS, CDR2 YYNGEE. The length of the CDR3 is 14 residues.

The rearrangement uses TRBV5-4 and TRBJ2-2; D is undetermined. The CDR3 extends over 15 amino acids. Germline V gene sequence: CDR1 SGHNT, CDR2 YYREEE (reference sequence). The germline V and J ends were trimmed by 0 bases and 0 bases, with 6 bases remaining between them. The CDR3 reads CASSLGVPNTGELFF. The CDR3 nucleotides are TGTGCCAGCAGCTTGGGGGTCCCGAACACCGGGGAGCTGTTTTTT.

The chain links TRBV18 to TRBJ2-7; 7 bases are a match to TRBD1. Germline CDR1 and CDR2: KGHSH and LQKENI. The CDR3 is 14 amino acids. V dropped 2 bases and J dropped 6; count of bases not matched to a gene: 7. CDR3 nucleotides: TGTGCCAGCTCACCAATGGGACAGCTAGTCGAGCAGTACTTC. As protein: CASSPMGQLVEQYF.

V gene TRBV1 combines with J gene TRBJ1-2; the table's D gene call, TRBD1, was not cross checked with the DNA. TRBV1 is a pseudogene locus. This CDR3 region has 15 residues. The CDR3 sequence: CTSSQGTGRDYGYTF. CDR3 DNA: TGCACCAGCAGCCAAGGGACAGGGCGGGACTATGGCTACACCTTC.

The rearrangement uses TRBV19 and TRBJ1-5; 9 bases line up with TRBD1. CDR3 length equals 15 residues. CDR1 LNHDA and CDR2 SQIVND come from the germline V gene (reference sequence). V trimming: 9 bases; J trimming: 7 bases; junction bases outside the gene matches: 13. The CDR3 DNA sequence: TGTGCCAGCCTGGACAGGGGTTTTTCCGGACAGCCCCAGCATTTT. Translating it yields CASLDRGFSGQPQHF.

The chain links TRBV4-1 to TRBJ2-6; D ambiguous. The CDR3 contains 14 residues. Germline values: CDR1 MGHRA, CDR2 YSYEKL. V shed 4 bases and J shed 2 bases, with 6 bases lying between them. This chain's CDR3 is CASSPSPGANVLTF. The CDR3 nucleotides are TGCGCCAGCAGCCCCTCTCCTGGGGCCAACGTCCTGACTTTC.

In regard to this clone: Different DNA sequences within this sample yield the same CDR3. The CDR3 sequence is CASSLNQETQYF. Written as DNA, the CDR3 is TGCGCCAGCAGCTTGAACCAAGAGACCCAGTACTTC. The chain couples TRBV5-1 to TRBJ2-5; the D is unclear. The CDR3 loop spans 12 amino acids. V lost 1 base and J 0 bases, leaving 1 base between the germline ends. Germline CDR1 SGHRS, CDR2 YFSETQ.

CDR3 sequence: CASSKRDSSNYGYTF. For the CDR3, the DNA is TGTGCCAGCAGCAAACGGGACAGCTCGAACTATGGCTACACCTTC. This chain links TRBV7-9 with TRBJ1-2; 7 bases fit TRBD1. The V gene's germline CDR1 is SEHNR and CDR2 FQNEAQ (reference sequence). The CDR3 has 15 amino acids. V was pared by 5 bases and J by 2 bases, with 8 bases of the junction left unmatched.